The rows below give T cell receptor beta chains drawn from one sample of a study of tumor-infiltrating lymphocytes in localized non-small cell lung cancer. Profiled with immunoSEQ multiplex PCR; TCRdb holds only in-frame clones, not every one. The table includes 15,000 to 20,000 clones, over 70% detected once. The sample consisted of lung tumor tissue. The source of these receptors is a human donor with non-small cell lung cancer. Each CDR3 is given with its conserved first and last residue. D genes are given only for firm matches. Clone size is shown for a subset of rows, as once, few, many or a class of expanded clone.

j_gene | v_gene | d_gene | abundance | CDR3nt | CDR3aa
TRBJ2-1 | TRBV9 | - | - | TGTGCCAGCAGCGTAGGAGGTCTCGACAATGAGCAGTTCTTC | CASSVGGLDNEQFF
TRBJ2-7 | TRBV5-1 | - | - | TGCGCCAGCAGCTTGGGAGTAGACAGTTACTACGAGCAGTACTTC | CASSLGVDSYYEQYF
TRBJ2-7 | TRBV10-2 | - | - | TGCGCCACCAGTACCTCCCACGAGCAGTACTTC | CATSTSHEQYF
TRBJ2-2 | TRBV18 | TRBD2 | once | TGTGCCAGCTCACCAAGCCTAGCGGGGAACACCGGGGAGCTGTTTTTT | CASSPSLAGNTGELFF
TRBJ1-5 | TRBV4-2 | - | - | TGTGCCAGCAGCCAACAGGTGGCGGGGACGAGCAATCAGCCCCAGCATTTT | CASSQQVAGTSNQPQHF
TRBJ1-2 | TRBV7-9 | - | - | TGTGCCAGCAGCTTAGTGGAGTCGGGAGGCTACACCTTC | CASSLVESGGYTF
TRBJ2-1 | TRBV7-6 | - | - | TGTGCCAGCAGCTTACAGAGTTACAATGAGCAGTTCTTC | CASSLQSYNEQFF
TRBJ1-5 | TRBV5-5 | - | - | TGTGCCAGCAGCTTGGGGTCCACGGGCAATCAGCCCCAGCATTTT | CASSLGSTGNQPQHF
TRBJ1-1 | TRBV19 | - | - | TGTGCCAGTCGCCCGGGACACCTGAACACTGAAGCTTTCTTT | CASRPGHLNTEAFF
TRBJ1-1 | TRBV15 | - | - | TGTGCCACCAGCAGAAACAGGGTGGGGGGGACTGAAGCTTTCTTT | CATSRNRVGGTEAFF
TRBJ2-2 | TRBV11-2 | - | - | TGTGCCAGCAGCAGAGGCTTGAACACCGGGGAGCTGTTTTTT | CASSRGLNTGELFF
TRBJ1-2 | TRBV11-2 | TRBD1 | - | TGTGCCAGCAGCTTAAAAGACAGGGGGCTCAACTATGGCTACACCTTC | CASSLKDRGLNYGYTF
TRBJ2-7 | TRBV29-1 | - | - | TGCAGCACCCAGAAGGGGAACCCGAGCGAGCAGTACTTC | CSTQKGNPSEQYF
TRBJ2-7 | TRBV2 | TRBD2 | - | TGTGCCACTAGCGGGAGGAGCGACGAGCAGTACTTC | CATSGRSDEQYF
TRBJ1-4 | TRBV6-6 | TRBD1 | - | TGTGCCAGCAATAACGCAGGGGGGAGAGAAAAACTGTTTTTT | CASNNAGGREKLFF
TRBJ2-7 | TRBV5-1 | TRBD1 | once | TGCGCCAGCAGCTTGGTCGTCGACAGGGCGGGCTACGAGCAGTACTTC | CASSLVVDRAGYEQYF
TRBJ2-7 | TRBV7-9 | - | - | TGTGCCAGCAGCCCTCGGGGAGCAGGGCCCTTCTCCTACGAGCAGTACTTC | CASSPRGAGPFSYEQYF
TRBJ2-5 | TRBV29-1 | TRBD1 | - | TGCAGCGCCCTGACAGGGGATGAGACCCAGTACTTC | CSALTGDETQYF
TRBJ2-7 | TRBV15 | - | - | TGTGCCACCAGCAGAGATAGGGACTTGCCGTACGAGCAGTACTTC | CATSRDRDLPYEQYF
TRBJ1-2 | TRBV5-1 | TRBD1 | - | TGCGCCAGCAGCTTCGACAGGGCCTCCTATGGCTACACCTTC | CASSFDRASYGYTF
TRBJ2-6 | TRBV2 | - | - | TGTGCCAGCAGCGGCCACGTACGCTCTGGGGCCAACGTCCTGACTTTC | CASSGHVRSGANVLTF
TRBJ1-1 | TRBV7-9 | - | - | TGTGCCAGCAGCTCCACGGGGGGTGAAGTGAAAGCTTTCTTT | CASSSTGGEVKAFF
TRBJ1-2 | TRBV28 | - | - | TGTGCCAGCAGGACTCGAGGAGGGGTGCGGAGCTACACCTTC | CASRTRGGVRSYTF
TRBJ1-3 | TRBV7-2 | - | - | TGTGCCAGCAGCTTAGTTCTCGGACTCACAGAAGGAAACACCATATATTTT | CASSLVLGLTEGNTIYF
TRBJ2-7 | TRBV6-6 | - | - | TGTGCCAGCACCGAACGAGGACTCTCCTACGAGCAGTACTTC | CASTERGLSYEQYF
TRBJ2-3 | TRBV5-5 | - | - | TGTGCCAGCAGCTTAGGGGGGCCCACAGATACGCAGTATTTT | CASSLGGPTDTQYF
TRBJ2-7 | TRBV29-1 | - | - | TGCAGCGTTGGACCCTGGGACCGGCCCCCCTACGAGCAGTACTTC | CSVGPWDRPPYEQYF
TRBJ1-5 | TRBV10-1 | - | - | TGCGCCAGCAGTGAGAGGGGGGACAAACCGGTCCGACACCTCAGCAATCAGCCCCAGCATTTT | CASSERGDKPVRHLSNQPQHF
TRBJ1-2 | TRBV7-2 | - | - | TGTGCCAGCAGTCGAGCTACGGGACAAAGCAACTATGGCTACACCTTC | CASSRATGQSNYGYTF
TRBJ2-7 | TRBV5-4 | - | - | TGTGCCAGCAGCTTGGGGGGACTCGCCTACGAGCAGTACTTC | CASSLGGLAYEQYF
TRBJ1-2 | TRBV19 | - | - | TGTGCCAGTAGCCCACTGCTAGGAGGATATGGCTACACCTTC | CASSPLLGGYGYTF
TRBJ1-1 | TRBV25-1 | - | - | TGTGCCAGCAGTGCCCGGGGGGACACTGAAGCTTTCTTT | CASSARGDTEAFF
TRBJ1-2 | TRBV7-9 | TRBD1 | - | TGTGCCAGCAGCTTAGCGCTCGGGCAGGGGGAAGGCTACACCTTC | CASSLALGQGEGYTF
TRBJ2-1 | TRBV2 | - | - | TGTGCCAGCACTCTCGGGTTGCGGACTACCCCCTACTACAATGAGCAGTTCTTC | CASTLGLRTTPYYNEQFF
TRBJ2-1 | TRBV19 | - | medium-sized | TGTGCCAGTAGTCTCCGAACGACCGCCCCAGGAGCCTACAATGAGCAGTTCTTC | CASSLRTTAPGAYNEQFF
TRBJ2-6 | TRBV11-3 | - | - | TGTGCCAGCAGCTTAAGCCATCCCAAGTCTGGGGCCAACGTCCTGACTTTC | CASSLSHPKSGANVLTF
TRBJ2-5 | TRBV7-9 | - | - | TGTGCCAGCAGAGACCGGGACCAAGAGACCCAGTACTTC | CASRDRDQETQYF
TRBJ2-7 | TRBV7-9 | TRBD1 | - | TGTGCCAGCAGTCTACTCCGGGACAGGGTCGACGAGCAGTACTTC | CASSLLRDRVDEQYF
TRBJ2-7 | TRBV6-5 | TRBD2 | - | TGTGCCAGCAACACACTAGCGGGGGAGCAGTACTTC | CASNTLAGEQYF
TRBJ1-4 | TRBV7-8 | TRBD1 | once | TGTGCCAGCAGCGGGGGGACAGGGACCACTAATGAAAAACTGTTTTTT | CASSGGTGTTNEKLFF
TRBJ2-3 | TRBV9 | TRBD2 | few | TGTGCCAGCAGCGTGGGGGGGGATACGCAGTATTTT | CASSVGGDTQYF
TRBJ1-2 | TRBV5-4 | - | - | TGTGCCAGCAGCTTAGGGGGGGTACCCTATGGCTACACCTTC | CASSLGGVPYGYTF